This T cell receptor (beta chain) stems from a study of OX40 agonist ivuxolimab in advanced cancers. About the research overall: Patient treatment consisted of intravenous ivuxolimab administration every 2 weeks at 0.01 to 10 mg/kg. Study results and limitations: CD4+ and CD8+ blood T cells expanded clonally by week 6 at 0.1 to 3.0 mg/kg. Certain nonresponders additionally had low normalized T-cell clonal expansion.

As concerns this clone: What it binds is not known.

The CDR3 has 15 amino acids. Germline V gives CDR1 SGHTS, CDR2 YDEGEE. V was clipped by 3 bases and J by 6 bases; unmatched bases: 9. Some clones are missing from TCRdb's copy, which holds only in-frame ones; the method was immunoSEQ multiplex PCR. In the table there are about 61,000 clones, about 88% of which are singletons. Peripheral blood came from all dose cohorts at three timepoints. This receptor was identified in an adult with an advanced solid tumor such as melanoma, head and neck, liver or kidney cancer. The chain couples TRBV5-8 to TRBJ2-1; 7 nucleotides agree with TRBD1. This sample comprised CD4+ or CD8+ T cells sorted from blood, obtained in a trial of the OX40 agonist ivuxolimab. DNA of the CDR3: TGTGCCAGCAGCTACCGACAGGGCGGAGGCAATGAGCAGTTCTTC. This gives the protein CASSYRQGGGNEQFF. Drawing the rest from reference TRBV5-8 and TRBJ2-1, the complete variable domain is EAGVTQSPTHLIKTRGQQATLRCSPISGHTSVYWYQQALGLGLQFLLWYDEGEERNRGNFPPRFSGRQFPNYSSELNVNALELEDSALYLCASSYRQGGGNEQFFGPGTRLTVL.